The T cell receptor beta chain under discussion was sequenced for a study of blood T cell repertoires in COVID-19. The V end was cut by 5 bases, the J end by 0 bases, with 17 bases between. The CDR3 length is 17 residues. Germline V gene sequence: CDR1 SGHTA, CDR2 FQGNSA. Measured with immunoSEQ multiplex PCR; TCRdb has only the in-frame clones, and not every one. The profile covers 250,000 or so clones, with roughly 80% appearing a single time and 3.4% taken by the ten largest. This clone was found once. The sequence derives from a woman aged 18-29 years with acute or convalescent COVID-19. The sequenced sample consisted of peripheral blood. The chain recombines TRBV7-2 with TRBJ2-1, with D tentatively TRBD2 (6 bases). The CDR3: CASSLRRGRDSYNEQFF. In DNA, the CDR3 is TGTGCCAGCAGCCTGAGGAGGGGACGGGACTCCTACAATGAGCAGTTCTTC.